These 3 T cell receptor beta chains came from one sample sequenced in a study of OX40 agonist ivuxolimab in advanced cancers. Library generation was performed with the immunoSEQ multiplex PCR assay. TCRdb mirrors the immuneACCESS table, restricted to in-frame sequences. Some clones are absent from its copies; in checked studies, under half trace to an unresolved V gene, and the reason for the others is unknown. This sample gives tens of thousands of clones in total; roughly 80% of them show up just once. The ten largest account for 4.4% of the sample. The sequenced sample was CD4+ or CD8+ T cells sorted from blood, obtained in a trial of the OX40 agonist ivuxolimab. The receptors were gathered from an adult with an advanced solid tumor such as melanoma, head and neck, liver or kidney cancer.

The rearrangement uses TRBV11-2 and TRBJ2-1; 9 bases map to TRBD2. This CDR3 region has 15 residues. Germline lookup yields CDR1 SGHAT and CDR2 FQNNGV. The trim removed 4 bases at V and 2 bases at J, leaving 3 bases unmatched. The CDR3 bases are TGTGCCAGCAGCTCGACTAGCGGAACCTACAATGAGCAGTTCTTC. Amino acid sequence: CASSSTSGTYNEQFF.

This CDR3 reads CASKQNTGELFF. The DNA for the CDR3 is TGTGCCAGCAAACAGAACACCGGGGAGCTGTTTTTT. The chain carries TRBV2 and TRBJ2-2; D gene ambiguous. CDR3 length: 12 amino acids. V lost 7 bases and J lost 1, with 4 bases in between. Germline CDR1 SNHLY, CDR2 FYNNEI. Variable domain in full (rest from reference TRBV2 and TRBJ2-2): EPEVTQTPSHQVTQMGQEVILRCVPISNHLYFYWYRQILGQKVEFLVSFYNNEISEKSEIFDDQFSVERPDGSNFTLKIRSTKLEDSAMYFCASKQNTGELFFGEGSRLTVL.

This clone was seen a single time. This chain's CDR3 is CASSISYSGLSSYEQYF. DNA for the CDR3: TGTGCCAGCAGCATCAGTTATAGCGGCTTAAGCTCCTACGAGCAGTACTTC. The genes are TRBV11-2 and TRBJ2-7; maybe TRBD2 (6 bases). This CDR3 comprises 17 residues. Germline V gives CDR1 SGHAT, CDR2 FQNNGV. Trimming took 5 bases from V and 0 from J, leaving 20 bases between them. Using reference TRBV11-2 and TRBJ2-7 for the parts outside the CDR3, the full variable domain is EAGVAQSPRYKIIEKRQSVAFWCNPISGHATLYWYQQILGQGPKLLIQFQNNGVVDDSQLPKDRFSAERLKGVDSTLKIQPAKLEDSAVYLCASSISYSGLSSYEQYFGPGTRLTVT.